The entry that follows covers one T cell receptor beta chain sequence. Clinical histories supplied by participants themselves formed the basis of cohort assignment. This record belongs to a study of blood T cell repertoires in COVID-19. For the study at large: Donors in the United States, Italy and Spain gave samples during acute or convalescent COVID-19. The cDNA or gDNA used as material had been derived from T cells, B-cell-depleted T cells, or PBMCs.

Original handling: Amplifying reference gene primers gave estimates of nucleated cell counts. The assay was immunoSEQ multiplex PCR, and TCRdb's table has in-frame clones only and misses some. V and J calls and clone size come straight from that table; D and trimming were deduced from the DNA. Seen here are 300,000 to 350,000 clones, roughly 85% observed once, and the top ten hold roughly 2%. Germline-derived CDR1 and CDR2 are LGHNA and YNFKEQ. This CDR3 has 17 amino acids. The trim removed 4 bases at V and 1 base at J, leaving 6 bases unmatched. This chain joins TRBV4-2 and TRBJ2-1; the match to TRBD2 covers 11 bases. The sequenced sample was PBMCs or T cells enriched from blood (not recorded which). This sequence was found in a man aged 30-40 years who had recovered from COVID-19. The CDR3 loop reads CASSPNLAGGSYNEQFF. DNA for the CDR3: TGTGCCAGCAGCCCAAATCTAGCGGGGGGTTCCTACAATGAGCAGTTCTTC.